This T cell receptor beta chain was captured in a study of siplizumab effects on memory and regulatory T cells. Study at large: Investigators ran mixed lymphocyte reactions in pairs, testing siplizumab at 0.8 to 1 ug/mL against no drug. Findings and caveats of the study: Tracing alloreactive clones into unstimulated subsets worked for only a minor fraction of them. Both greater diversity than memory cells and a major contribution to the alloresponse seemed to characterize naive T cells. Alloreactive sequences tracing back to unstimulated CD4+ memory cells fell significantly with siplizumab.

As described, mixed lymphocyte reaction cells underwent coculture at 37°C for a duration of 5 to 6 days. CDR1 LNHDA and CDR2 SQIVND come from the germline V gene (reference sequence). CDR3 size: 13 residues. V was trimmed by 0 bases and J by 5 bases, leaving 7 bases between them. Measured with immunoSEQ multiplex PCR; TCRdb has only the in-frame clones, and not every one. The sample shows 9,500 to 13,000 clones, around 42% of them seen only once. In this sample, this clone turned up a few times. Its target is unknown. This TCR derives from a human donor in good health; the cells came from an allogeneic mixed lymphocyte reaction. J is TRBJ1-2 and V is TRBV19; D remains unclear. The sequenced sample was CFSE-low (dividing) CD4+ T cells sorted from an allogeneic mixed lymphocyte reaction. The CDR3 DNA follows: TGTGCCAGTAGTATAGACAGCCGATATGGCTACACCTTC. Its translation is CASSIDSRYGYTF.